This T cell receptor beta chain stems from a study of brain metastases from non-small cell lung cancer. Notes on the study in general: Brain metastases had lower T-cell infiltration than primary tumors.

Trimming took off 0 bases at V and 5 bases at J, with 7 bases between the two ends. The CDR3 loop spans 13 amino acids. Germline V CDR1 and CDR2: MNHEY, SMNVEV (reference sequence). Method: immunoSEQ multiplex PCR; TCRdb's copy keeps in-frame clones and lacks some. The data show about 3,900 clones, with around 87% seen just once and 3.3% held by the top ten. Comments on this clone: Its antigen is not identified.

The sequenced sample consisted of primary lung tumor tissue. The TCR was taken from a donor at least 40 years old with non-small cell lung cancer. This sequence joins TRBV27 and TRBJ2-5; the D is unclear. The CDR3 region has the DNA TGTGCCAGCAGTTTATCGGGTCGGGAGACCCAGTACTTC. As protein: CASSLSGRETQYF.